A single sample gave rise to the 28 T cell receptor beta chains below, sequenced in a study of blood T cell repertoires in COVID-19. This table comes from immunoSEQ multiplex PCR, and its TCRdb copy is limited to in-frame clones, with some not included. The data show about 74,000 clones, with roughly three quarters seen just once and over 20% held by the top ten. The sample consisted of peripheral blood. These receptors were obtained from a man in his 70s with acute or convalescent COVID-19.

This clone was seen a few times. This chain uses TRBV2 with TRBJ2-4; 7 bases agree with TRBD2. CDR3 length: 13 amino acids. Trimming took 5 bases from V and 8 from J; bases not matched to a gene: 6. CDR1 and CDR2 (germline): SNHLY, FYNNEI. The CDR3 bases are TGTGCCAGCAGTTGGGCAGGGAGGGACATTCAGTACTTC. Translated: CASSWAGRDIQYF.

About this clone itself: Different DNA sequences within this sample yield the same CDR3. The chain carries TRBV19 and TRBJ1-2; TRBD1 matches at 9 bases. The ends lost 4 bases at V and 8 bases at J; junction bases unmatched: 2. The CDR3 contains 12 residues. The germline CDR1 and CDR2 sequences are LNHDA and SQIVND (reference sequence). CDR3 nucleotides: TGTGCCAGTAGTAGACAGGGGGACGGCTACACCTTC. Its protein product is CASSRQGDGYTF.

The chain carries TRBV3-1 (or the pseudogene TRBV3-2) and TRBJ2-7; D unresolved. The CDR3 loop spans 13 amino acids. CDR1 and CDR2 from the germline V gene are LGHDT and YNNKEL (reference sequence). The V and J ends lost 1 base and 3 bases respectively, with 7 bases between them. This CDR3 is CASSQANLYEQYF. CDR3 in DNA: TGTGCCAGCAGCCAAGCTAACCTCTACGAGCAGTACTTC.

J is TRBJ2-5 and V is TRBV4-3; D ambiguous. The ends were cut back, 1 base at V and 0 bases at J, with 9 bases in the middle. Germline V lookup: CDR1 LGHNA, CDR2 YSLEER. The CDR3 has 15 residues. The CDR3 loop reads CASSQVWANQETQYF. DNA of the CDR3: TGCGCCAGCAGCCAAGTTTGGGCCAACCAAGAGACCCAGTACTTC.

The chain couples TRBV10-3 to TRBJ2-3; TRBD2 matches 7 bases. J lost 1 base, V lost 4 bases, and 8 bases had no gene match. CDR1 is ENHRY and CDR2 is SYGVKD in the germline V gene. The CDR3 has 16 amino acids. The CDR3 bases are TGTGCCATCAGTGCCAGCGGGAACGATCGCACAGATACGCAGTATTTT. It encodes CAISASGNDRTDTQYF.

The chain uses TRBV19 and TRBJ2-5; 7 nucleotides agree with TRBD1. Germline V CDR1 and CDR2: LNHDA, SQIVND (reference sequence). The CDR3 contains 15 residues. Germline trimming cut 5 bases from V and 2 bases from J; bases unmatched to any gene: 8. This CDR3 reads CASSSSGTVQETQYF. Written as DNA, the CDR3 is TGTGCCAGTAGTTCATCCGGGACAGTACAAGAGACCCAGTACTTC.

The chain has TRBV27 and TRBJ2-3, with 12 bases lining up with TRBD2. V shed 7 bases, J shed 2 bases, and the junction held 4 bases outside the gene matches. This CDR3 comprises 15 residues. Germline V lookup: CDR1 MNHEY, CDR2 SMNVEV (reference sequence). The CDR3 spells CASMGLAGATDTQYF. The CDR3 region has the DNA TGTGCCAGCATGGGACTAGCGGGTGCCACAGATACGCAGTATTTT.

The table lists this clone with a few counts. The V call is TRBV28, the J call TRBJ2-7, with 8 bases aligning to TRBD2. CDR3 size: 17 residues. From germline, CDR1 is MDHEN and CDR2 SYDVKM. V shed 4 bases, J shed 4 bases, and the junction held 15 bases outside the gene matches. The CDR3 DNA sequence: TGTGCCAGCAGTTCTCCTACTAGCGGTGGGAGGCTATACGAGCAGTACTTC. Translation: CASSSPTSGGRLYEQYF.

This clone has just a few counts. The chain has TRBV15 and TRBJ2-1; 9 bases match TRBD1. The V segment lost 8 bases and the J segment 0 bases; nucleotides outside the gene matches: 8. The CDR3 consists of 16 residues. The germline CDR1 and CDR2 sequences are LNHNV and YYDKDF (reference sequence). CDR3 sequence: CATHSGDRASYNEQFF. The DNA for the CDR3 is TGTGCCACCCACAGCGGGGACAGGGCCTCCTACAATGAGCAGTTCTTC.

The rearrangement links TRBV28 to TRBJ2-2; 11 bases map to TRBD2. Germline CDR1 is MDHEN and CDR2 is SYDVKM. Trimming at V came to 6 bases and at J to 5 bases, leaving 11 bases not matched to a gene. CDR3 size: 17 residues. The DNA for the CDR3 is TGTGCCAGCAGCCTACCCCGGGCTAGCGGGAGGACCGGGGAGCTGTTTTTT. This gives the protein CASSLPRASGRTGELFF. The full variable domain, its missing parts supplied by reference TRBV28 and TRBJ2-2, is DVKVTQSSRYLVKRTGEKVFLECVQDMDHENMFWYRQDPGLGLRLIYFSYDVKMKEKGDIPEGYSVSREKKERFSLILESASTNQTSMYLCASSLPRASGRTGELFFGEGSRLTVL.

CDR3 in amino acids: CASSPGSSGRAYEQYF. The CDR3 DNA reads TGTGCCAGCTCACCAGGGTCTAGCGGGAGGGCCTACGAGCAGTACTTC. The chain couples TRBV18 to TRBJ2-7, with 12 bases aligning to TRBD2. The V gene end was trimmed by 2 bases and the J gene end by 2 bases; junction bases not matched to a gene: 4. CDR1 and CDR2 (germline): KGHSH, LQKENI. The CDR3 has 16 amino acids.

The chain carries TRBV27 and TRBJ2-5, with 9 bases fitting TRBD1. CDR3 length equals 13 residues. From germline, CDR1 is MNHEY and CDR2 SMNVEV (reference sequence). Trimming removed 7 bases from V and 7 bases from J; junction bases left unmatched: 7. CDR3 residues: CASTWGQGGTQYF. The DNA for the CDR3 is TGTGCCAGCACCTGGGGACAGGGAGGGACCCAGTACTTC.

This clone has a single count. The rearrangement uses TRBV10-3 and TRBJ2-1; 9 bases line up with TRBD1. Trimming took 2 bases from V and 15 from J; bases not matched to a gene: 5. Germline V gene lookup returns CDR1 ENHRY and CDR2 SYGVKD. The CDR3 is 12 amino acids. CDR3 sequence reads: CAISEAGTGLFF. CDR3 nucleotides: TGTGCCATCAGTGAGGCCGGGACAGGGTTGTTCTTC.

The chain couples TRBV27 to TRBJ1-2, with 7 bases lining up with TRBD1. Trimming removed 1 base from V and 0 bases from J; junction bases left unmatched: 8. CDR1 and CDR2 (germline): MNHEY, SMNVEV (reference sequence). This CDR3 region has 17 residues. As DNA, the CDR3 is TGTGCCAGCAGTTTATATCGACAGGGCCGAGCTAACTATGGCTACACCTTC. This gives the protein CASSLYRQGRANYGYTF.

This chain joins TRBV5-6 and TRBJ2-7; D not resolved. The ends were cut back, 0 bases at V and 0 bases at J, with 10 bases in the middle. The germline gives CDR1 SGHDT, CDR2 YYEEEE. The CDR3 consists of 15 residues. The CDR3 loop reads CASSLAGHSSYEQYF. In nucleotides, the CDR3 is TGTGCCAGCAGCTTGGCCGGCCACAGCTCCTACGAGCAGTACTTC.

This clone was picked up a small number of times. The genes are TRBV10-3 and TRBJ2-3; unclear D gene. The germline CDR1 and CDR2 sequences are ENHRY and SYGVKD. Trimming shortened V by 4 bases and J by 5 bases, and 4 bases separated the two germline ends. The CDR3 runs to 11 residues. In DNA form, the CDR3 reads TGTGCCATCAGTGTAAAAGATACGCAGTATTTT. The encoded protein is CAISVKDTQYF.

The V gene is TRBV5-1, the J gene TRBJ1-1, with a weak D call TRBD1 (6 bases). This CDR3 comprises 15 residues. Germline V gives CDR1 SGHRS, CDR2 YFSETQ. Trimming pared 0 bases from V and 3 bases from J, leaving 12 bases between. In DNA, the CDR3 is TGCGCCAGCAGCTTGGCCAGGGGCAGGGACACTGAAGCTTTCTTT. The encoded protein is CASSLARGRDTEAFF.

The rearrangement links TRBV10-3 to TRBJ2-1, with 10 bases that match TRBD2. V shed 0 bases and J 8 bases; nucleotides not matched to a gene: 10. This CDR3 region has 17 residues. Germline lookup yields CDR1 ENHRY and CDR2 SYGVKD. The CDR3 DNA reads TGTGCCATCAGTGAGTCCGCCGGAGCGGGAGGGTCGGATGAGCAGTTCTTC. Its protein product is CAISESAGAGGSDEQFF.

This clone was counted once. This rearrangement joins TRBV6-2 or TRBV6-3 to TRBJ1-3; maybe TRBD1 (6 bases). V lost 2 bases and J lost 4, with 12 bases in between. The CDR3 loop spans 15 amino acids. Germline lookup yields CDR1 MNHEY and CDR2 SVGEGT. CDR3 region: CASSYPQGSGNTIYF. The CDR3 nucleotides are TGTGCCAGCAGTTACCCGCAGGGGTCCGGAAACACCATATATTTT.

V and J are TRBV9 and TRBJ2-7; D is perhaps TRBD2 (7 bases). V was trimmed by 3 bases and J by 2 bases, leaving 15 bases between them. The CDR3 has 15 amino acids. From germline, CDR1 is SGDLS and CDR2 YYNGEE. The CDR3 DNA reads TGTGCCAGCAGCGAGGGGGGGAGTCGCGCCTACGAGCAGTACTTC. Translated: CASSEGGSRAYEQYF.

The V gene is TRBV28, the J gene TRBJ1-5, with D hard to call. Germline values: CDR1 MDHEN, CDR2 SYDVKM. V gave up 5 bases and J gave up 0 bases, with 8 bases separating them. This CDR3 has 14 amino acids. The CDR3 sequence is CASSDMDSNQPQHF. As DNA, the CDR3 is TGTGCCAGCAGTGACATGGATAGCAATCAGCCCCAGCATTTT. The full variable domain, in which reference TRBV28 and TRBJ1-5 provide the parts outside the CDR3, is DVKVTQSSRYLVKRTGEKVFLECVQDMDHENMFWYRQDPGLGLRLIYFSYDVKMKEKGDIPEGYSVSREKKERFSLILESASTNQTSMYLCASSDMDSNQPQHFGDGTRLSIL.

This sequence joins TRBV27 and TRBJ2-1, with 12 bases identical to TRBD2. Germline CDR1 and CDR2: MNHEY and SMNVEV (reference sequence). V was pared by 7 bases and J by 7 bases, with 8 bases of the junction left unmatched. The CDR3 sequence is 15 residues long. CDR3 DNA: TGTGCCAGCACCCTAGCGGGAGGGTTGGGAAATGAGCAGTTCTTC. This codes for CASTLAGGLGNEQFF.

CDR3 residues: CASSTWKGVYEQYF. The CDR3 DNA reads TGTGCCAGCAGTACCTGGAAGGGGGTCTACGAGCAGTACTTC. The chain combines TRBV28 with TRBJ2-7; weak D call: TRBD1 (6 bases). Germline CDR1 is MDHEN and CDR2 is SYDVKM. Trimming took 5 bases from V and 3 from J, leaving 14 bases between them. This CDR3 has 14 residues. The variable domain in full, completed from reference TRBV28 and TRBJ2-7, reads DVKVTQSSRYLVKRTGEKVFLECVQDMDHENMFWYRQDPGLGLRLIYFSYDVKMKEKGDIPEGYSVSREKKERFSLILESASTNQTSMYLCASSTWKGVYEQYFGPGTRLTVT.

The chain employs TRBV6-6 and TRBJ2-1; possible D gene TRBD2, 6 bases. Trimming pared 3 bases from V and 8 bases from J, leaving 17 bases between. The length of the CDR3 is 15 residues. From germline, CDR1 is MNHNY and CDR2 SVGAGI (reference sequence). CDR3 coding DNA: TGTGCCAGCAGTTATCAGGGAGGATTAGCGGATGAGCAGTTCTTC. Protein product: CASSYQGGLADEQFF.

This rearrangement joins TRBV10-3 to TRBJ1-6; maybe TRBD1 (6 bases). The V end was cut by 1 base, the J end by 7 bases, with 11 bases between. Germline lookup yields CDR1 ENHRY and CDR2 SYGVKD. The CDR3 is 15 residues long. Here the CDR3 DNA reads TGTGCCATCAGTGAGTTACAGGGAGTCAATTCACCCCTCCACTTT. Amino acids: CAISELQGVNSPLHF.

V is TRBV15 and J is TRBJ1-5, with a possible D match to TRBD1 (6 bases). CDR1 LNHNV and CDR2 YYDKDF come from the germline V gene (reference sequence). This CDR3 is 14 amino acids long. V lost 4 bases and J lost 1, with 8 bases in between. The CDR3 nucleotides read TGTGCCACCAGCACCGGACAGAGCAATCAGCCCCAGCATTTT. Protein sequence: CATSTGQSNQPQHF.

This clone has more than one count but fewer than ten. This chain uses TRBV19 with TRBJ1-1; D perhaps matches TRBD1 (6 bases). From germline, CDR1 is LNHDA and CDR2 SQIVND (reference sequence). Trimming cost V 9 bases and J 0 bases, with 11 bases left between them. The CDR3 extends over 13 amino acids. The DNA of the CDR3 is TGTGCCAGCAAGGGACATCTGAACACTGAAGCTTTCTTT. It encodes CASKGHLNTEAFF.

This clone came up a few times. The chain has TRBV7-2 and TRBJ1-1, with D possibly TRBD1 on 5 matching bases. Germline loops: CDR1 SGHTA, CDR2 FQGNSA. V was shortened by 5 bases and J by 4 bases, with 17 bases between the two germline ends. This CDR3 has 15 residues. DNA of the CDR3: TGTGCCAGCAGCCCCCCAGGGATCGTGGGCACTGAAGCTTTCTTT. Amino acids: CASSPPGIVGTEAFF. The full variable domain, rest sourced from reference TRBV7-2 and TRBJ1-1, is GAGVSQSPSNKVTEKGKDVELRCDPISGHTALYWYRQSLGQGLEFLIYFQGNSAPDKSGLPSDRFSAERTGGSVSTLTIQRTQQEDSAVYLCASSPPGIVGTEAFFGQGTRLTVV.